This T cell receptor beta chain was sequenced for a study of T-cell memory formation after mild COVID-19. TCRdb redid the calling of the 5' RACE reads with MiXCR, one entry per CDR3 protein. This sample carries 150,000 to 200,000 distinct CDR3 sequences, approximately 10% of them seen once, and the ten largest clones take 3.5% to 4%. The germline V and J ends were trimmed by 7 bases and 9 bases, with 15 bases remaining between them. The CDR3 sequence is 12 residues long. This clonotype has a handful of counts. This TCR came from a man younger than 30 who had mild COVID-19 (a few samples of this study predate the infection). Cell type and time point are not known. The genes are TRBV12-3 or TRBV12-4 and TRBJ2-5, with D maybe TRBD1 (6 bases). The source material was PBMCs or a T cell subset sorted from them (not recorded which). In DNA form, the CDR3 reads TGTGCCAGCAACCTACAGGGTGAGGCCCAGTACTTC. Translating it yields CASNLQGEAQYF.